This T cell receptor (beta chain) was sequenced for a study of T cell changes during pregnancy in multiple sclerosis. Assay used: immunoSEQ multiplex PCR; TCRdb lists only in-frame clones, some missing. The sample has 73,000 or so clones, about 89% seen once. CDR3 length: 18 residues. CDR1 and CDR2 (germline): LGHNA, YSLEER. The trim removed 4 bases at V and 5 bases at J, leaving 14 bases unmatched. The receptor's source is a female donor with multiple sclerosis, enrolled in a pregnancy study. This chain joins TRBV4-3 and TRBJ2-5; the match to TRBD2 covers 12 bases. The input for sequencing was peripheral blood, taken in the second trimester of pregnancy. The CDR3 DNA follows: TGCGCCAGCAGCCTCCAGACTAGCGGGGGCCAGGGTGGGGAGACCCAGTACTTC. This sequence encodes CASSLQTSGGQGGETQYF.